These 24 T cell receptor beta chains were all obtained from the same sample, sequenced in a study of blood T cells in healthy people across ages. Primed by a sample-barcoded 5' primer and a J-beta primer mix, a second PCR proceeded for 7 to 11 cycles. In TCRdb, the 5' RACE reads were re-called with MiXCR into one record per CDR3 protein. The table lists 1.5 million to 2 million distinct CDR3 sequences, 49% of them singletons. The specimen was blood. The source of these receptors is a woman between 40 and 50 years old in good health.

The V call is TRBV20-1, the J call TRBJ1-1, with TRBD1 matching 7 bases. Germline CDR1 reads DFQATT; CDR2 reads SNEGSKA (reference sequence). This CDR3 is built from 13 residues. The ends lost 2 bases at V and 8 bases at J; junction bases unmatched: 8. The CDR3 DNA reads TGCAGTGCTAGATGGGGGGCGGGACAGGAAGCTTTCTTT. This translates into CSARWGAGQEAFF.

This clonotype was counted a few times. The DNA for the CDR3 is TGTGCCAGCAGCCAAGTCAGGACATTACAAGAGACCCAGTACTTC. The encoded protein is CASSQVRTLQETQYF. The V gene is TRBV3-1, the J gene TRBJ2-5; D is possibly TRBD1 (5 bases). The CDR3 runs to 15 residues. Germline loops: CDR1 LGHDT, CDR2 YNNKEL (reference sequence). Trimming shortened V by 1 base and J by 2 bases, and 11 bases separated the two germline ends.

The chain uses TRBV7-8 and TRBJ1-2; the D gene is possibly TRBD1 (6 bases). The germline V and J ends were trimmed by 3 bases and 8 bases, with 13 bases remaining between them. The CDR3 runs to 13 residues. Per germline, CDR1 SGHVS and CDR2 FQNEAQ. The DNA for the CDR3 is TGTGCCAGCAGCTTGGGGGGGGCTGTAGGCTACACCTTC. Translating it yields CASSLGGAVGYTF. Based on the CDR3 plus reference TRBV7-8 and TRBJ1-2, the full variable domain is GAGVSQSPRYKVAKRGQDVALRCDPISGHVSLFWYQQALGQGPEFLTYFQNEAQLDKSGLPSDRFFAERPEGSVSTLKIQRTQQEDSAVYLCASSLGGAVGYTFGSGTRLTVV.

The chain uses TRBV12-3 or TRBV12-4 and TRBJ2-3; 7 bases line up with TRBD2. After removal of 8 bases from V and 0 bases from J, the junction contained 11 bases not matched to a gene. This CDR3 is built from 16 residues. As DNA, the CDR3 is TGTGCCAGCGGTTCTCTAAGCGGGGCCAGCACAGATACGCAGTATTTT. Its translation: CASGSLSGASTDTQYF.

The chain links TRBV6-1 to TRBJ1-5; TRBD1 matches at 8 bases. The CDR3 length is 15 residues. Germline lookup yields CDR1 MNHNS and CDR2 SASEGT. With V trimmed by 4 bases and J by 6 bases, 8 bases remained unmatched. The DNA of the CDR3 is TGTGCCAGCAGTGGCGGGACAGGTCGGGCTCAGCCCCAGCATTTT. This sequence encodes CASSGGTGRAQPQHF.

In this sample, this clonotype turned up a few times. This chain uses TRBV6-1 with TRBJ2-5, with D perhaps TRBD2 (6 bases). The J call may not be correct, given that the DNA end is closer to TRBJ2-7. Per the germline V gene, CDR1 is MNHNS and CDR2 is SASEGT. CDR3 size: 13 residues. CDR3 residues: CASSEAGGNEQYF. CDR3 coding DNA: TGTGCCAGCAGTGAAGCTGGGGGGAACGAGCAGTACTTC.

The chain joins TRBV20-1 to TRBJ2-7; the D is unclear. The CDR3 consists of 13 residues. Trimming left V 0 bases short and J 3 bases short, with 9 bases between. Germline values: CDR1 DFQATT, CDR2 SNEGSKA (reference sequence). CDR3 amino acids: CSARDRSIYEQYF. The CDR3, as DNA: TGCAGTGCTAGAGATCGAAGTATCTACGAGCAGTACTTC.

The chain employs TRBV29-1 and TRBJ2-5; D unclear. Deletions cut 7 bases from V and 0 bases from J, with 12 bases between. Germline V gene sequence: CDR1 SQVTM, CDR2 ANQGSEA. This CDR3 has 13 residues. The CDR3 coding sequence is TGCAGCGCACTATCAGGTTACCAAGAGACCCAGTACTTC. It is translated as CSALSGYQETQYF.

The rearrangement uses TRBV12-3 or TRBV12-4 and TRBJ2-5; perhaps TRBD1 as D (6 bases). CDR3 size: 15 residues. Trimming took off 3 bases at V and 4 bases at J, with 15 bases between the two ends. The CDR3 bases are TGTGCCAGCAGTTTTTCGGCAGCCAGGGGAGAGACCCAGTACTTC. This codes for CASSFSAARGETQYF.

This clonotype turned up a few times. The chain uses TRBV5-1 and TRBJ2-3, with a possible D match to TRBD1 (6 bases). Germline-derived CDR1 and CDR2 are SGHRS and YFSETQ. Trimming shortened V by 4 bases and J by 3 bases, and 15 bases separated the two germline ends. The CDR3 runs 15 residues. CDR3 residues: CASSLLDGTTDTQYF. CDR3 in DNA: TGCGCCAGCAGCCTCCTGGACGGGACAACAGATACGCAGTATTTT. The whole variable domain, remainder taken from reference TRBV5-1 and TRBJ2-3, is KAGVTQTPRYLIKTRGQQVTLSCSPISGHRSVSWYQQTPGQGLQFLFEYFSETQRNKGNFPGRFSGRQFSNSRSEMNVSTLELGDSALYLCASSLLDGTTDTQYFGPGTRLTVL.

The sample holds a few counts of this clonotype. This chain connects TRBV4-1 to TRBJ2-7; 8 nucleotides align to TRBD1. The length of the CDR3 is 16 residues. Unmatched junction bases numbered 11, after V lost 4 bases and J lost 3 bases. Germline CDR1 is MGHRA and CDR2 is YSYEKL. CDR3 sequence: CASSRPLRDRLYEQYF. Here the CDR3 DNA reads TGCGCCAGCAGCCGCCCATTAAGGGACAGGCTCTACGAGCAGTACTTC.

This clonotype was observed a handful of times. This sequence joins TRBV25-1 and TRBJ2-1; TRBD1 aligns across 11 bases. The V segment lost 10 bases and the J segment 7 bases; nucleotides outside the gene matches: 12. The CDR3 length is 15 residues. Germline lookup yields CDR1 MGHDK and CDR2 SYGVNS. The CDR3 region is CATWGRDRGFNEQFF. The CDR3 nucleotides are TGTGCCACATGGGGACGGGACAGGGGGTTTAATGAGCAGTTCTTC.

The chain links TRBV24-1 to TRBJ2-3; 7 nucleotides match TRBD2. The CDR3 covers 16 residues. V trimming: 4 bases; J trimming: 3 bases; junction bases outside the gene matches: 9. Per germline, CDR1 KGHDR and CDR2 SFDVKD. The CDR3 is CATSEPRDYQTDTQYF. As DNA, the CDR3 is TGTGCCACCAGTGAACCGCGGGACTACCAAACAGATACGCAGTATTTT.

The chain combines TRBV9 with TRBJ1-6; D is unclear. The germline V gene encodes CDR1 SGDLS and CDR2 YYNGEE. Trimming removed 0 bases from V and 10 bases from J, with 14 bases in between. This CDR3 is 15 amino acids long. This CDR3 reads CASSVVAGGESPLHF. In nucleotides, the CDR3 is TGTGCCAGCAGCGTAGTTGCGGGAGGAGAATCACCCCTCCACTTT.

The chain couples TRBV11-2 to TRBJ2-1, with TRBD2 identical over 9 bases. The V and J ends lost 3 bases and 10 bases, in that order; junction bases with no gene match: 10. The CDR3 covers 15 residues. In germline, CDR1 is SGHAT, CDR2 FQNNGV. Here the CDR3 DNA reads TGTGCCAGCAGCTTTAGCTCCCCGACTAGCGGAGAGCAGTTCTTC. Its protein is CASSFSSPTSGEQFF.

This clonotype was counted between two and nine times. The chain combines TRBV6-6 with TRBJ2-7, with D possibly matching TRBD1 (7 bases). Trimming removed 2 bases at V and 3 bases at J, with 11 bases between. The CDR3 consists of 14 residues. From germline, CDR1 is MNHNY and CDR2 SVGAGI (reference sequence). The CDR3 sequence is CASSYAGQNYEQYF. DNA for the CDR3: TGTGCCAGCAGTTACGCGGGACAGAACTACGAGCAGTACTTC.

This chain uses TRBV20-1 with TRBJ1-2; 8 bases agree with TRBD1. This CDR3 has 18 amino acids. From germline, CDR1 is DFQATT and CDR2 SNEGSKA (reference sequence). V shed 3 bases, J shed 0 bases, and the junction held 15 bases outside the gene matches. The CDR3 protein is CSASFLHGTGTTNYGYTF. CDR3 DNA sequence: TGCAGTGCTAGCTTCTTACATGGGACAGGAACGACTAACTATGGCTACACCTTC.

This chain links TRBV19 with TRBJ2-1, with D perhaps assigned TRBD1 or TRBD2 (5 bases each). The V end was cut by 3 bases, the J end by 7 bases, with 13 bases between. The CDR3 extends over 14 amino acids. CDR1 LNHDA and CDR2 SQIVND come from the germline V gene (reference sequence). The DNA of the CDR3 is TGTGCCAGTAGTATCGGACGGGACGGGAATGAGCAGTTCTTC. This encodes CASSIGRDGNEQFF.

In this sample, this clonotype turned up a few times. V is TRBV29-1 and J is TRBJ2-1; a possible D gene is TRBD2 (5 bases). CDR3 length: 13 residues. In germline, CDR1 is SQVTM, CDR2 ANQGSEA. V lost 2 bases and J 5 bases, leaving 10 bases between the germline ends. This CDR3 is CSVELTTNNEQFF. As DNA, the CDR3 is TGCAGCGTTGAATTGACTACCAACAATGAGCAGTTCTTC.

This clonotype showed up just once. V and J are TRBV7-9 and TRBJ1-2, with 7 positions matching TRBD1. Germline assignment: CDR1 SEHNR and CDR2 FQNEAQ (reference sequence). V lost 4 bases to trimming and J lost 6 bases; unmatched junction nucleotides: 8. CDR3 length: 14 amino acids. The CDR3 here is CASSYGGQLHGYTF. CDR3 coding DNA: TGTGCCAGCAGCTACGGGGGACAGTTACATGGCTACACCTTC.

This chain connects TRBV27 to TRBJ2-3; no firm D call. Trimming left V 5 bases short and J 0 bases short, with 12 bases between. Germline loops: CDR1 MNHEY, CDR2 SMNVEV (reference sequence). The CDR3 covers 15 residues. CDR3 loop: CASSPTASSTDTQYF. CDR3 DNA: TGTGCCAGCAGTCCGACGGCCTCTAGCACAGATACGCAGTATTTT.

This clonotype has only one observation. The chain employs TRBV9 and TRBJ2-1; 8 bases agree with TRBD2. The junction had 8 bases not matched to a gene; V was cut back by 0 bases and J by 0 bases. Per the germline V gene, CDR1 is SGDLS and CDR2 is YYNGEE. This CDR3 spans 18 amino acids. This CDR3 reads CASSVAQLAGGSYNEQFF. DNA of the CDR3: TGTGCCAGCAGCGTAGCCCAGTTGGCGGGGGGCTCCTACAATGAGCAGTTCTTC.

The chain combines TRBV5-1 with TRBJ1-1; weak D call: TRBD1 (6 bases). The CDR3 totals 18 residues. The ends were cut back, 0 bases at V and 3 bases at J, with 21 bases in the middle. CDR1 and CDR2 (germline): SGHRS, YFSETQ. CDR3 in amino acids: CASSLVLGRGVGYTEAFF. The CDR3 nucleotides read TGCGCCAGCAGCTTGGTTCTCGGCAGGGGTGTAGGGTACACTGAAGCTTTCTTT.

This clonotype was found a few times. The chain has TRBV5-1 and TRBJ2-6; 14 bases map to TRBD2. Per germline, CDR1 SGHRS and CDR2 YFSETQ. The CDR3 covers 20 residues. V shed 3 bases and J 0 bases; nucleotides not matched to a gene: 8. CDR3 region: CASSSGLAGAFPSGANVLTF. CDR3 DNA: TGCGCCAGCAGCTCGGGACTAGCGGGGGCCTTTCCCTCTGGGGCCAACGTCCTGACTTTC.